A single sample is the source of the 14 T cell receptor beta chains below, sequenced in a study of blood T cell repertoires in COVID-19. Clones were sequenced by immunoSEQ multiplex PCR, and TCRdb holds only the in-frame ones, with some missing. This sample carries 100,000 or so clones, about 80% of them seen once, and the ten largest clones take roughly a fifth. The source material was peripheral blood. The receptors derive from a woman in her 70s with acute or convalescent COVID-19.

The V call is TRBV4-3, the J call TRBJ2-1; TRBD2 aligns across 7 bases. J was trimmed by 0 bases and V by 3 bases; bases with no gene match: 2. The CDR3 loop spans 15 amino acids. The germline gives CDR1 LGHNA, CDR2 YSLEER. CDR3 loop: CASSHGGSSYNEQFF. The CDR3 coding sequence is TGCGCCAGCAGCCACGGGGGGAGCTCCTACAATGAGCAGTTCTTC.

The chain uses TRBV5-1 and TRBJ2-2; 10 positions match TRBD2. V dropped 2 bases and J dropped 2; count of bases not matched to a gene: 3. Germline assignment: CDR1 SGHRS and CDR2 YFSETQ. The CDR3 runs to 16 residues. The CDR3 coding sequence is TGCGCCAGCAGCTTTGCTAGCGGGGGCAACACCGGGGAGCTGTTTTTT. Protein sequence: CASSFASGGNTGELFF.

The J gene is TRBJ2-2, the V gene TRBV2; D might be TRBD1 (6 bases). This CDR3 comprises 15 residues. Germline V gene data show CDR1 as SNHLY and CDR2 as FYNNEI. Trimming shortened V by 6 bases and J by 0 bases, and 11 bases separated the two germline ends. The CDR3 loop reads CASRTGTSNTGELFF. The CDR3 nucleotides are TGTGCCAGCAGGACCGGGACATCGAACACCGGGGAGCTGTTTTTT. The entire variable domain, with the rest obtained from reference TRBV2 and TRBJ2-2, is as follows: EPEVTQTPSHQVTQMGQEVILRCVPISNHLYFYWYRQILGQKVEFLVSFYNNEISEKSEIFDDQFSVERPDGSNFTLKIRSTKLEDSAMYFCASRTGTSNTGELFFGEGSRLTVL.

The sample holds one count of this clone. The chain carries TRBV7-2 and TRBJ2-7, with TRBD2 identical over 11 bases. There are 15 residues in the CDR3. Unmatched junction bases numbered 6, after V lost 3 bases and J lost 5 bases. Germline-derived CDR1 and CDR2 are SGHTA and FQGNSA. CDR3 nucleotides: TGTGCCAGCAGCTTCACTAGCGGGGGAAATAACGAGCAGTACTTC. It specifies CASSFTSGGNNEQYF.

The table lists this clone with a count of one. This chain uses TRBV20-1 with TRBJ1-3; D call uncertain. Trimming left V 3 bases short and J 0 bases short, with 9 bases between. This CDR3 has 14 amino acids. Germline loops: CDR1 DFQATT, CDR2 SNEGSKA (reference sequence). The CDR3 loop is CSASITGSGNTIYF. DNA for the CDR3: TGCAGTGCTAGTATAACGGGCTCTGGAAACACCATATATTTT.

V gene TRBV14 combines with J gene TRBJ2-2, with 8 bases that match TRBD1. There are 18 residues in the CDR3. The trim removed 0 bases at V and 6 bases at J, leaving 12 bases unmatched. CDR1 SGHDN and CDR2 FVKESK come from the germline V gene. The CDR3 is CASSQDLPRTGRAGELFF. The DNA of the CDR3 is TGTGCCAGCAGCCAAGATTTGCCTCGGACAGGGCGGGCCGGGGAGCTGTTTTTT.

A few counts support this clone. The chain is built from TRBV6-5 and TRBJ2-7; 7 bases fit TRBD2. Trimming took 5 bases from V and 0 from J; bases not matched to a gene: 4. The CDR3 sequence is 14 residues long. CDR1 and CDR2 from the germline V gene are MNHEY and SVGAGI. For the CDR3, the DNA is TGTGCCAGCAGTATCCGGGACTACTCCTACGAGCAGTACTTC. It translates to CASSIRDYSYEQYF.

This clone showed up just a few times. The chain carries TRBV3-1 (or the pseudogene TRBV3-2) and TRBJ1-2; D might be TRBD1 (5 bases). The CDR3 spans 15 residues. Germline CDR1 is LGHDT and CDR2 is YNNKEL (reference sequence). V lost 5 bases and J 6 bases, leaving 19 bases between the germline ends. CDR3 coding DNA: TGTGCCAGCAGCTATAGGAGGGACTCGGGGGATGGCTACACCTTC. Protein product: CASSYRRDSGDGYTF.

This chain links TRBV19 with TRBJ1-1; 8 bases map to TRBD1. The junction had 3 bases not matched to a gene; V was cut back by 5 bases and J by 1 base. This CDR3 is built from 14 residues. Germline V lookup: CDR1 LNHDA, CDR2 SQIVND (reference sequence). The CDR3 DNA reads as TGTGCCAGTAGTCCACAGGGGGGGAACACTGAAGCTTTCTTT. It specifies CASSPQGGNTEAFF.

The V gene is TRBV7-2, the J gene TRBJ2-5; D possibly corresponds to TRBD1 (5 bases). This CDR3 is built from 13 residues. Trimming took 6 bases from V and 5 from J, leaving 13 bases between them. Germline V gene sequence: CDR1 SGHTA, CDR2 FQGNSA. The CDR3: CASRNGPGETQYF. The CDR3 DNA is TGTGCCAGCAGAAACGGTCCAGGGGAGACCCAGTACTTC.

V usage is TRBV5-8 and J usage is TRBJ1-5, with 9 bases matching TRBD1. CDR3 length equals 16 residues. The ends lost 0 bases at V and 3 bases at J; junction bases unmatched: 4. Germline V gives CDR1 SGHTS, CDR2 YDEGEE. The CDR3 sequence is CASSLGGQGYNQPQHF. CDR3 bases: TGTGCCAGCAGCTTGGGGGGACAGGGTTACAATCAGCCCCAGCATTTT.

This chain links TRBV7-2 with TRBJ2-7; TRBD1 is a possible D gene (5 bases). Germline values: CDR1 SGHTA, CDR2 FQGNSA. This CDR3 has 14 amino acids. Trimming removed 7 bases from V and 6 bases from J, with 19 bases in between. The CDR3 region has the DNA TGTGCCAGCATCCTTGACAGCCTAAAGGGCGAGCAGTACTTC. Its protein product is CASILDSLKGEQYF.

This clone was recorded a few times. The rearrangement uses TRBV2 and TRBJ1-1; D gene uncertain. The CDR3 has 11 residues. CDR1 and CDR2 from the germline V gene are SNHLY and FYNNEI. Trimming removed 6 bases from V and 10 bases from J, with 12 bases in between. CDR3 sequence: CASRSGVSAFF. The CDR3 DNA reads as TGTGCCAGCAGATCGGGAGTATCAGCTTTCTTT.

This rearrangement joins TRBV21-1 to TRBJ1-5; the DNA was not used to check the table's D call, TRBD1. TRBV21-1 corresponds to a pseudogene. The CDR3 is 17 residues long. As DNA, the CDR3 is TGTGCCAGCAGCAGGTTCAGGGCAAGGGTGCCCAATCAGCCCCAGCATTTT. It translates to CASSRFRARVPNQPQHF.